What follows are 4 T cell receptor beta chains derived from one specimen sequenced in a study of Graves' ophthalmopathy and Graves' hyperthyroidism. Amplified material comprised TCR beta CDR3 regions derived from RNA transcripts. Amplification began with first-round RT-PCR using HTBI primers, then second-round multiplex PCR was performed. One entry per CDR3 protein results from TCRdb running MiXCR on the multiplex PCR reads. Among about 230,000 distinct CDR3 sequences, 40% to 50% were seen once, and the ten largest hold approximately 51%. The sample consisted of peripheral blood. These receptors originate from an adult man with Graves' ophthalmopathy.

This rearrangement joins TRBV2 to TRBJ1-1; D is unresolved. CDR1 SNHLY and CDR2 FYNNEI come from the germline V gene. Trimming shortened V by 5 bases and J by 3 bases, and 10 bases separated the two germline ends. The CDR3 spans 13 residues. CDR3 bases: TGTGCCAGCAGTTACGGCGGCCACACTGAAGCTTTCTTT. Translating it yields CASSYGGHTEAFF.

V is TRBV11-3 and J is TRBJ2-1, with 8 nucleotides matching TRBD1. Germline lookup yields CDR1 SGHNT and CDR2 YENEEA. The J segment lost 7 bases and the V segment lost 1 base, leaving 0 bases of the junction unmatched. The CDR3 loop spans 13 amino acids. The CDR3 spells CASSLGQGNEQFF. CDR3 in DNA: TGTGCCAGCAGCTTAGGACAGGGGAATGAGCAGTTCTTC.

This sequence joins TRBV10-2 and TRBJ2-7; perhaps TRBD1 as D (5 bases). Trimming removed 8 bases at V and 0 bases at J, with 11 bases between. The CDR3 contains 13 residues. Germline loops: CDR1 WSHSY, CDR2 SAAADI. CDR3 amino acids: CASLDTRSYEQYF. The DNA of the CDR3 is TGCGCCAGCTTGGACACGCGCTCCTACGAGCAGTACTTC.

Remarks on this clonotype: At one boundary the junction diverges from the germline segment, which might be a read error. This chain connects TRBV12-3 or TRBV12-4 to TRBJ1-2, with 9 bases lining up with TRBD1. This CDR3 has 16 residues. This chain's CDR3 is CVSSLVGTGLVGGYTF. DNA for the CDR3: TGTGTCAGCAGTTTAGTCGGGACAGGGTTGGTAGGAGGCTACACCTTC.